This TCR beta chain is drawn from a study of blood T cell repertoires in COVID-19. On the study more broadly: The origin of the acute and convalescent COVID-19 samples was the United States, Italy and Spain.

Trimming took 0 bases from V and 0 from J, leaving 10 bases between them. The CDR3 covers 16 residues. CDR1 and CDR2 from the germline V gene are SGHDT and YYEEEE. In the original processing: Reference gene primers were amplified, and this amplification served to estimate nucleated cell counts. Measured with immunoSEQ multiplex PCR; TCRdb has only the in-frame clones, and not every one. V and J calls and clone size are copied from that table; D and trimming were computed from the DNA. Of 35,000 to 50,000 clones in the sample, approximately 84% were seen once. The sequencing sample was made of peripheral blood. The sequence derives from a woman between 65 and 79 years old in a cohort sampled during active COVID-19. The chain joins TRBV5-6 to TRBJ2-1; unclear D gene. The CDR3 bases are TGTGCCAGCAGCTTGGCCCTCAGAAGCTCCTACAATGAGCAGTTCTTC. This encodes CASSLALRSSYNEQFF.